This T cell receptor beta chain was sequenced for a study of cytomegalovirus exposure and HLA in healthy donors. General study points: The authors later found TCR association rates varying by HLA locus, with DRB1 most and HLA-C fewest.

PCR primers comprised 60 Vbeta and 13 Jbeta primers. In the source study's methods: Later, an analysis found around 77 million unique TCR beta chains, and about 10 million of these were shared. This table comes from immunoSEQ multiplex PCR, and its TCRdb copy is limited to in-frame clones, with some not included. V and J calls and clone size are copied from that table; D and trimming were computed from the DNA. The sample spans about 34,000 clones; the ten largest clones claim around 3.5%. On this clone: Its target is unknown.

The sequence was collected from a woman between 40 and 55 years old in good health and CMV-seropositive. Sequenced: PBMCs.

The CDR3 spells CAWSEAVNQPQHF. The DNA of the CDR3 is TGTGCCTGGAGTGAGGCGGTTAATCAGCCCCAGCATTTT. The genes are TRBV30 and TRBJ1-5; D is ambiguous. The CDR3 loop spans 13 amino acids. In germline, CDR1 is GTSNPN, CDR2 SVGIG (reference sequence). Trimming cost V 1 base and J 4 bases, with 8 bases left between them.